This TCR beta chain was recorded in a study of blood T cell repertoires in COVID-19 (dated by TCRdb to the early 2020s). Background for the entire study: Recovered participants in ImmuneRACE Cohort 3 were defined as having two consecutive negative NP/OP PCR tests, clearance from a healthcare professional, or resolution of symptoms. The sample metadata nearly always contained a de-identified subject ID, COVID-19 status, age in years and sex. The material from the prospective study consisted of cDNA or gDNA derived from T cells, B-cell-depleted T cells, or PBMCs. Where HLA class I and class II types were available, the types were taken from metadata supplied by the sample provider, not from assay-based typing. Samples were obtained from the ongoing ImmuneRACE study (first 160 participants) and from 950 to 1,500 subjects provided by 6 global collaborators. The dataset comprised deeply sampled blood TCRbeta repertoires from subjects exposed to, actively infected with, or recovered from COVID-19. The collaborator samples originated in the United States, Italy and Spain and spanned the acute and convalescent phases of COVID-19. The repertoires were released in a freely available public database meant as a resource for research on the immune response to SARS-CoV-2.

Taken from the germline V gene, the CDR1 and CDR2 loops are SGHDT and YYEEEE. The CDR3, cysteine through phenylalanine, is 15 amino acids long. Left in the record is the CDR3 DNA by itself, 45 bases read in frame from the first base. The germline ends are 10 bases apart after V is trimmed by 3 bases and J by 0 bases. TCRbeta CDR3 regions were amplified from genomic DNA by means of the immunoSEQ Assay, a bias-controlled multiplex PCR. Under the source paper's analysis protocol: Nucleated cell counts per sample were estimated from amplification of reference gene primers within the assay. To quantify the absolute abundance of each unique TCRbeta CDR3 rearrangement, sequence reads were collapsed and filtered. For each sample, productive Simpson clonality was calculated by taking the square root of Simpson's diversity index across productive rearrangements. TCRdb retrieved this table from immuneACCESS and kept in-frame rearrangements only. Not all clones are present; in checked studies, unresolved V genes account for under half, and no reason is known for the remainder. That table gives V, J and clone size, and the DNA gave D and trimming. Present in this sample are roughly 160,000 clones, less than 80% of which were seen just once. The ten largest clonotypes hold roughly 19% of the sample.

The investigation overall reported the following: The amount of clinical and demographic metadata varied by source and participant and was provided uncurated.

Enrolling through a virtual design, the prospective study's participants ranged in age from roughly 18 to 95 years and lived across roughly 24 United States geographic areas. In the prospective study, cohorts were assigned on the basis of participant-reported clinical history obtained from a screening survey and a study questionnaire. Mobile phlebotomists in the prospective study collected whole blood, serum and a nasopharyngeal or oropharyngeal swab from every participant. Participants in the prospective study had the option to provide additional blood draws and questionnaires over a 2-month period. Before DNA extraction, blood samples from the prospective study were shipped at room temperature or frozen. Points on this clone: Its antigen is unknown. Base qualities were left out, and no much larger clone turns up one base away.

The rearranged chain carries TRBV5-6 and TRBJ2-1; possibly the D gene is TRBD2, per 5 matching bases. The specimen was PBMCs or T cells enriched from blood (not recorded which). This sequence was found in a woman between 70 and 85 years old in a cohort exposed to, infected with or recovered from COVID-19 (not recorded which). The DNA sequence is as follows: TGTGCCAGCAGCTCCCTGGGGAGCTCCTACAATGAGCAGTTCTTC. It is translated as CASSSLGSSYNEQFF.